This TCR beta chain was observed in a study of a mutant IDH1 vaccine in newly diagnosed glioma. Study-level background: Of treated patients, 62.5% were men and roughly 40% women, averaging about 40 years. The therapy given earlier, which was standard therapy, consisted of radiotherapy, temozolomide, or both, and most of the patients received both.

The assay was immunoSEQ multiplex PCR, and TCRdb's table has in-frame clones only and misses some. Of about 52,000 clones listed, roughly 91% are singletons. Indicated time point: week 11, during vaccination. Each vaccine dose was 300 ug of mutant IDH1 20-mer peptide, with topical imiquimod. Trimming removed 1 base from V and 6 bases from J, with 15 bases in between. Germline V gene data show CDR1 as SGDLS and CDR2 as YYNGEE. The CDR3 totals 15 residues. Notes on this clone: Its matching antigen is unknown.

General observations from the study: Among top peripheral T cell clonotypes, changes seemed unrelated to pseudoprogression.

The specimen was PBMCs, collected from a glioma patient whose treatment included an IDH1 peptide vaccine. The receptor was isolated from a man aged 45-65 years with glioma. The V and J genes are TRBV9 and TRBJ2-3; D remains ambiguous. The chain's CDR3 is CASSVSAVVADTQYF. Written as DNA, the CDR3 is TGTGCCAGCAGCGTATCTGCGGTGGTAGCCGATACGCAGTATTTT.